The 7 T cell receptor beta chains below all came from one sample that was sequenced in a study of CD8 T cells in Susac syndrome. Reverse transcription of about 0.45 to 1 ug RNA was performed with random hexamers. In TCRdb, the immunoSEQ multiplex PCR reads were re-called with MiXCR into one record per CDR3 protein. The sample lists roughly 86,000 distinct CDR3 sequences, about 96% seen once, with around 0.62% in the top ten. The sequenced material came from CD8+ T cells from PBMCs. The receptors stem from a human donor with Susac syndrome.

Written as DNA, the CDR3 is TGTGCCAGCAGCTTACTCGGGAGCAATCAGCCCCAGCATTTT. Translating it yields CASSLLGSNQPQHF. J is TRBJ1-5 and V is TRBV7-3; unclear D gene. V dropped 2 bases and J dropped 1 base, with 6 bases sitting between them. This CDR3 has 14 amino acids. Germline V gene sequence: CDR1 SGHTA, CDR2 FQGTGA.

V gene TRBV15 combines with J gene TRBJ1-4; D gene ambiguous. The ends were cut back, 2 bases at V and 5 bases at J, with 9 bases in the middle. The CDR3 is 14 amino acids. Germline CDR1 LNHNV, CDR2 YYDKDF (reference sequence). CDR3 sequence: CATSRPSINEKLFF. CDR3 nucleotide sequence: TGTGCCACCAGCAGACCCTCAATAAATGAAAAACTGTTTTTT.

The chain's CDR3 is CASSGGFHGYTF. In nucleotides, the CDR3 is TGTGCCAGCAGTGGAGGGTTCCATGGCTACACCTTC. V usage is TRBV25-1 and J usage is TRBJ1-2; D not resolved. This CDR3 has 12 amino acids. Germline values: CDR1 MGHDK, CDR2 SYGVNS. V was shortened by 4 bases and J by 6 bases, with 9 bases between the two germline ends.

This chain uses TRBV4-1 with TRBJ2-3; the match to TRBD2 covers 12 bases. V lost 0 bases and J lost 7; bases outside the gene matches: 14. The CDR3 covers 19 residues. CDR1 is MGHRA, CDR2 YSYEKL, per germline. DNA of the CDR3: TGCGCCAGCAGCCAAGAAACCTCCCGACTAGCGGGGGATCAGAATACGCAGTATTTT. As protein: CASSQETSRLAGDQNTQYF.

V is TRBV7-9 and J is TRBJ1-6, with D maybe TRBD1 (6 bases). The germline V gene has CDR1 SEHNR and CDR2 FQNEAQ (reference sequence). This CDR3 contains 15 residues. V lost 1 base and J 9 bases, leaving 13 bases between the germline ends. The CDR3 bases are TGTGCCAGCAGCTTAGAGGGGACATGGAGTTCACCCCTCCACTTT. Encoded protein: CASSLEGTWSSPLHF.

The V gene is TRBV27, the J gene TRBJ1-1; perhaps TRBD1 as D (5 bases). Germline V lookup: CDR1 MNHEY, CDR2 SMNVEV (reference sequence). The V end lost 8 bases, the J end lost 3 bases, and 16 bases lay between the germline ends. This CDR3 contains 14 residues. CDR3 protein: CASFLSGAYTEAFF. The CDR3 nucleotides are TGTGCCAGCTTCCTTAGTGGGGCTTACACTGAAGCTTTCTTT.

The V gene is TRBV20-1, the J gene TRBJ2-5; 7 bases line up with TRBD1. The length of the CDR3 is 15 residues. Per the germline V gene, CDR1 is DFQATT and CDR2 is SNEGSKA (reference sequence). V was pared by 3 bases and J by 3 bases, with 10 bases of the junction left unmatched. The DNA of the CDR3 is TGCAGTGCTAGTCAACCAGGGGGTGGGAAAGAGACCCAGTACTTC. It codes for CSASQPGGGKETQYF.